This T cell receptor (beta chain) appears in the sequencing data of a study of blood T cell repertoires in COVID-19. This clone was found a few times. As handled by the study authors: Amplified reference gene primers provided the basis for estimating nucleated cell counts. TCRdb keeps only in-frame clones here, not all; method: immunoSEQ multiplex PCR. Clone size and the V and J calls come from that table; the DNA yielded D and trimming. The table records hundreds of thousands of clones, roughly nine tenths of them present only once. Sequenced sample: peripheral blood. The TCR sequence derives from a woman aged 45-59 years with acute or convalescent COVID-19.

The CDR3 coding sequence is TGTGCCTGGAGTGCAGGGGCTGGGGCCAACGTCCTGACTTTC. Residues: CAWSAGAGANVLTF. The chain links TRBV30 to TRBJ2-6, with D maybe TRBD1 (6 bases). V dropped 1 base and J dropped 2 bases, with 6 bases sitting between them. CDR1 and CDR2 from the germline V gene are GTSNPN and SVGIG (reference sequence). CDR3 size: 14 residues.